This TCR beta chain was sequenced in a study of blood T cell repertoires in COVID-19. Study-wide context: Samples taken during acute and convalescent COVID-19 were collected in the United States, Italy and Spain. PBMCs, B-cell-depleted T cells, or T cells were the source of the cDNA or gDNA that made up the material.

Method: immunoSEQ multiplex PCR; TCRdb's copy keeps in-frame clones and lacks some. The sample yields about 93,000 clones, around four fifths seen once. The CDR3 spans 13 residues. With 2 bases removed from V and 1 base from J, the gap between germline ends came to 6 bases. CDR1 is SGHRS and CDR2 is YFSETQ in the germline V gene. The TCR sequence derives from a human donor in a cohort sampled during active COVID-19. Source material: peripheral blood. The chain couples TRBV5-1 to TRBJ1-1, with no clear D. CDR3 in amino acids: CASSFQENTEAFF. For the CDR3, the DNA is TGCGCCAGCAGCTTTCAGGAGAACACTGAAGCTTTCTTT.